This note documents a single TCR beta chain sequence. These data are taken from a study of blood T cells in healthy people across ages. The germline CDR1 and CDR2 sequences are MDHEN and SYDVKM. V was trimmed by 3 bases and J by 2 bases, leaving 12 bases between them. This CDR3 region has 15 residues. For the second PCR, which ran for 7 to 11 cycles, a sample-barcoded 5' primer and a J-beta primer mix were used. TCRdb independently ran MiXCR on the 5' RACE reads; one entry per CDR3 protein. The data contain about 1.6 million distinct CDR3 sequences, roughly 30% of them seen just once; the ten biggest clones take up roughly 10%.

Input material: blood. The chain combines TRBV28 with TRBJ2-3, with TRBD2 as a possible D gene (5 bases). The sequence was obtained from a woman younger than 45 in good health. This CDR3 is CASSLTLDNTDTQYF. The CDR3 DNA is TGTGCCAGCAGTTTGACACTAGATAACACAGATACGCAGTATTTT.